Each of the 14 T cell receptor beta chains below was sequenced from the same sample in a study of shared clonotypes between healthy human individuals. Sequencing was performed with immunoSEQ multiplex PCR; in TCRdb, only in-frame clones are kept and a portion is missing. Among approximately 2,300,000 clones listed, less than 95% were seen once. Sequenced: naive CD4+ T cells from PBMCs. Indicated subset: CD45RA+ positively selected. The receptors come from a man between 18 and 35 years old in good health. Some clones in this sample may be carry-over from other donors' samples.

As for this clone: The same CDR3 arises from other DNA sequences in this sample as well. This chain links TRBV6-5 with TRBJ2-7, with D possibly being TRBD1 or TRBD2 (5 bases each). CDR1 MNHEY and CDR2 SVGAGI come from the germline V gene. The CDR3 is made up of 13 amino acids. V was pared by 6 bases and J by 4 bases, with 13 bases between. Here the CDR3 DNA reads TGTGCCAGCAGCTCACCTGGGACGTACGAGCAGTACTTC. As protein: CASSSPGTYEQYF.

With respect to this clone: At one boundary the junction diverges from the germline segment, which might be a read error. The V gene is TRBV2, the J gene TRBJ2-7, with D perhaps given as TRBD1 or TRBD2 (5 bases each). The CDR3 loop spans 11 amino acids. The germline CDR1 and CDR2 sequences are SNHLY and FYNNEI. The CDR3 region has the DNA TGTGCCAGCAGGATTCAACTCTACTGGGGGTTC. Translation gives CASRIQLYWGF.

The V gene is TRBV12-2, the J gene TRBJ2-4; the D call in the table, TRBD1, was not verified against the DNA. TRBV12-2 is assigned pseudogene status. The CDR3 consists of 9 residues. DNA for the CDR3: TGTGCAAGTCGCTTAGAGGGGGACTTC. Encoded protein: CASRLEGDF.

The genes are TRBV28 and TRBJ2-7; 8 nucleotides line up with TRBD1. This CDR3 contains 14 residues. Germline V gene data show CDR1 as MDHEN and CDR2 as SYDVKM. With 6 bases clipped from V and 4 bases from J, the junction kept 8 bases outside the gene matches. In DNA, the CDR3 is TGTGCCAGCAGAACCGGGACAGGTGTATACGAGCAGTACTTC. This codes for CASRTGTGVYEQYF.

V gene TRBV18 combines with J gene TRBJ2-2; D ambiguous. Germline CDR1 reads KGHSH; CDR2 reads LQKENI. Trimming cost V 2 bases and J 1 base, with 5 bases left between them. The CDR3 is 14 amino acids. CDR3 loop: CASSPGVNTGELFF. In nucleotides, the CDR3 is TGTGCCAGCTCACCAGGGGTGAACACCGGGGAGCTGTTTTTT.

The chain joins TRBV28 to TRBJ1-1, with D hard to call. Germline V gene sequence: CDR1 MDHEN, CDR2 SYDVKM. The V gene lost 7 bases and the J gene lost 4 bases, with 13 bases spanning the gap. The CDR3 is 13 amino acids. CDR3 protein: CASTRLGGTEAFF. CDR3 in DNA: TGTGCCAGCACTAGACTGGGAGGCACTGAAGCTTTCTTT.

Concerning this clone itself: The sample has other DNA sequences that encode this CDR3 too. The gene calls are TRBV5-1 and TRBJ1-2; D unresolved. Trimming shortened V by 4 bases and J by 3 bases, and 10 bases separated the two germline ends. Germline CDR1 SGHRS, CDR2 YFSETQ. The CDR3 length is 13 residues. The CDR3 sequence is CASSPAGDYGYTF. The CDR3 DNA follows: TGCGCCAGCAGCCCGGCTGGGGACTATGGCTACACCTTC.

The V gene is TRBV5-1, the J gene TRBJ2-1; 13 bases map to TRBD2. Germline CDR1 is SGHRS and CDR2 is YFSETQ. The ends lost 4 bases at V and 5 bases at J; junction bases unmatched: 6. The CDR3 is made up of 16 amino acids. CDR3 bases: TGCGCCAGCAGCGGGGGACTAGCGGGAAATCACAATGAGCAGTTCTTC. Residues: CASSGGLAGNHNEQFF. Full variable domain (missing parts from reference TRBV5-1 and TRBJ2-1): KAGVTQTPRYLIKTRGQQVTLSCSPISGHRSVSWYQQTPGQGLQFLFEYFSETQRNKGNFPGRFSGRQFSNSRSEMNVSTLELGDSALYLCASSGGLAGNHNEQFFGPGTRLTVL.

The J gene is TRBJ2-1, the V gene TRBV11-2, with 12 positions matching TRBD2. The ends lost 4 bases at V and 4 bases at J; junction bases unmatched: 11. Germline loops: CDR1 SGHAT, CDR2 FQNNGV. The CDR3 length is 18 residues. CDR3 amino acids: CASSSLTGTSGYYNEQFF. As DNA, the CDR3 is TGTGCCAGCAGCTCGTTAACCGGGACTAGCGGGTATTACAATGAGCAGTTCTTC.

V is TRBV18 and J is TRBJ1-1, with 7 bases lining up with TRBD1. CDR3 length equals 18 residues. Per the germline V gene, CDR1 is KGHSH and CDR2 is LQKENI. The V gene end was trimmed by 3 bases and the J gene end by 4 bases; junction bases not matched to a gene: 17. The CDR3 coding sequence is TGTGCCAGCTCACCCGTCTGGTCTCGGCAGGGGGAAGGCACTGAAGCTTTCTTT. Translation gives CASSPVWSRQGEGTEAFF.

This clone appeared once. This chain connects TRBV30 to TRBJ1-1; D remains ambiguous. CDR3 length equals 14 residues. V lost 3 bases and J 7 bases, leaving 18 bases between the germline ends. CDR1 and CDR2 (germline): GTSNPN, SVGIG (reference sequence). CDR3 in amino acids: CAWRNEIRANEAFF. The DNA of the CDR3 is TGTGCCTGGAGGAATGAGATCCGGGCGAATGAAGCTTTCTTT.

The chain uses TRBV5-4 and TRBJ1-2; D is undetermined. CDR1 SGHNT and CDR2 YYREEE come from the germline V gene (reference sequence). V gave up 0 bases and J gave up 6 bases, with 9 bases separating them. CDR3 length equals 13 residues. Here the CDR3 reads CASSLARHDGYTF. For the CDR3, the DNA is TGTGCCAGCAGCTTGGCTCGACATGATGGCTACACCTTC.

The rearrangement uses TRBV15 and TRBJ2-7; 14 bases agree with TRBD2. Germline V gene sequence: CDR1 LNHNV, CDR2 YYDKDF (reference sequence). The CDR3 spans 15 residues. V trimming: 3 bases; J trimming: 5 bases; junction bases outside the gene matches: 3. CDR3: CATSSWGLAGDEQYF. The CDR3 DNA reads TGTGCCACCAGCAGTTGGGGACTAGCGGGAGACGAGCAGTACTTC.

The chain couples TRBV5-1 to TRBJ1-2, with TRBD1 identical over 7 bases. The CDR3 loop spans 14 amino acids. With V trimmed by 4 bases and J by 4 bases, 7 bases remained unmatched. CDR1 is SGHRS and CDR2 is YFSETQ in the germline V gene. In DNA form, the CDR3 reads TGCGCCAGCAGCGGCGCGACAGGGAGCTATGGCTACACCTTC. Translation gives CASSGATGSYGYTF.